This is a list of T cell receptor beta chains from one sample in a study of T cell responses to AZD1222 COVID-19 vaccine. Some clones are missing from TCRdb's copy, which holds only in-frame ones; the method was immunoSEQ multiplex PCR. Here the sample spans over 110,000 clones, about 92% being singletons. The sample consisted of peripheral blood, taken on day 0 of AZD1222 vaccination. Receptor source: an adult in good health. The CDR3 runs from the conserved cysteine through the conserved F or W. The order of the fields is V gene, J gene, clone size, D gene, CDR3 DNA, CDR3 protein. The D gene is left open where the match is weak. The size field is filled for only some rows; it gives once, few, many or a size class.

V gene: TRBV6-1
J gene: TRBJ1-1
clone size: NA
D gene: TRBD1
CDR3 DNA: TGTGCCAGCAGTGAATGGGACAGGGGAGTGAACACTGAAGCTTTCTTT
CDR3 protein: CASSEWDRGVNTEAFF

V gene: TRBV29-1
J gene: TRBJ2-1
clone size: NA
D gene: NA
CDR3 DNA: TGCAGCGTTGAGTGGGGAAACTACAATGAGCAGTTCTTC
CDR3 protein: CSVEWGNYNEQFF

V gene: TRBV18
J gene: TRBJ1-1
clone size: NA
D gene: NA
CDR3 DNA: TGTGCCAGCTCACCAGTCGGGACGAACACTGAAGCTTTCTTT
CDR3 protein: CASSPVGTNTEAFF

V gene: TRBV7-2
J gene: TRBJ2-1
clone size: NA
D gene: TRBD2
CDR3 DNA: TGTGCCAGCAGCTTAGTAGCGGGGGCCTCCTACAATGAGCAGTTCTTC
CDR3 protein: CASSLVAGASYNEQFF

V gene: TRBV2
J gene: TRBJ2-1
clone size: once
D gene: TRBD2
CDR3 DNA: TGTGCCAGCAGTGAAACCTTAGCGGGAGGGCGGAATGAGCAGTTCTTC
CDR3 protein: CASSETLAGGRNEQFF

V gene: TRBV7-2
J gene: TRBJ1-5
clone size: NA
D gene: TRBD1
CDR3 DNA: TGTGCCAGCAGCTTAGCAGAAGGACAGGGCCAGCCCCAGCATTTT
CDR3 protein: CASSLAEGQGQPQHF

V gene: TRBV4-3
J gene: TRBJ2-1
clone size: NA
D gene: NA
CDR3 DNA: TGCGCCAGCAGCCCCGATTACTCCGGGATGGGGTACAATGAGCAGTTCTTC
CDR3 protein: CASSPDYSGMGYNEQFF

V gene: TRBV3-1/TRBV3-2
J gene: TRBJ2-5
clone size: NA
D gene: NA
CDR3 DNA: TGTGCCAGCAGCCAAGATGTTAGTGAAGGGCGAGAGACCCAGTACTTC
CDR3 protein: CASSQDVSEGRETQYF

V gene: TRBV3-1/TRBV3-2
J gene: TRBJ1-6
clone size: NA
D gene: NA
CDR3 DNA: TGTGCCAGCAGGCATCAGGGATGTGAGAATTCACCCCTCCACTTT
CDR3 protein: CASRHQGCENSPLHF

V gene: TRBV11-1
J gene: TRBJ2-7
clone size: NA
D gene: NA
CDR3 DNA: TGTGCCAGCAGCTTATACCAGGGGAACGCCGAGCAGTACTTC
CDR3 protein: CASSLYQGNAEQYF

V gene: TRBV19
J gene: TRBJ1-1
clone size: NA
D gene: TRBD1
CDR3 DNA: TGTGCCAGTAGTAGACAGGGGGCCGGAAACACTGAAGCTTTCTTT
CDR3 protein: CASSRQGAGNTEAFF

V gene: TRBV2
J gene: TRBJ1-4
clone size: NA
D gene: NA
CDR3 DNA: TGTGCCAGCAGGGGACGGGGGGAAAAACTGTTTTTT
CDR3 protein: CASRGRGEKLFF

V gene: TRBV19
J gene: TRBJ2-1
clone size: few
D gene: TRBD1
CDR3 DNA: TGTGCCAGTAGCCATCAGACAGGGGAAGGCTATGAGCAGTTCTTC
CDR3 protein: CASSHQTGEGYEQFF

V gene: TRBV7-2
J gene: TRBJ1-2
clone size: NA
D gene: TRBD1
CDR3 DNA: TGTGCCATCTACAGGGGGAGGTTGTATGGCTACACCTTC
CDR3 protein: CAIYRGRLYGYTF

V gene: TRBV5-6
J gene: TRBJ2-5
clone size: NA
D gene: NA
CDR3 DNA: TGTGCCAGCAGCTGGGGGCTACAAGAGACCCAGTACTTC
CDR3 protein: CASSWGLQETQYF

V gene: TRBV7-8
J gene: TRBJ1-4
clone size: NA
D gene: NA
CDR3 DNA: TGTGCCAGCAGCTTTGACACCGGGGCCGAAAAACTGTTTTTT
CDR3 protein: CASSFDTGAEKLFF

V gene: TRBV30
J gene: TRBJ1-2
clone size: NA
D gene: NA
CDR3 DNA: TGTGCCTGGAGCCGCGGAGGGGTAGGGTATGGCTACACCTTC
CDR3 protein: CAWSRGGVGYGYTF

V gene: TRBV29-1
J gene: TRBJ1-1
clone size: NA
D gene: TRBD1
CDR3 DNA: TGCAGCGTTGGTGGGACAGGGACTGAAGCTTTCTTT
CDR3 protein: CSVGGTGTEAFF

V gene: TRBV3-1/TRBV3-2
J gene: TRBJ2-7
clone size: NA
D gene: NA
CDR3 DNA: TGTGCCAGCAGCCAAGAACCACGGTCCTACGAGCAGTACTTC
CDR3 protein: CASSQEPRSYEQYF

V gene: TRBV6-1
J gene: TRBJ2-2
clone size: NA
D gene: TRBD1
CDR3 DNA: TGTGCCAGCAGTGAAGGACAGGGGTACATGGGGGAGCTGTTTTTT
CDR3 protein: CASSEGQGYMGELFF

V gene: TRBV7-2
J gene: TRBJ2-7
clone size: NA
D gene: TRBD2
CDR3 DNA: TGTGCCAGCAGCCCAGAGCGGCTAGCGGGTGAGCAGTACTTC
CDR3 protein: CASSPERLAGEQYF

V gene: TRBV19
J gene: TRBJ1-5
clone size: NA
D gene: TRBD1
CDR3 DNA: TGTGCCACCCGGGACAGCCATAGCAATCAGCCCCAGCATTTT
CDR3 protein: CATRDSHSNQPQHF

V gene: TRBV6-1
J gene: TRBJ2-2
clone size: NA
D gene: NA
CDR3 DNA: TGTGCCAGCAGTGAAGGGGACACCGGGGAGCTGTTTTTT
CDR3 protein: CASSEGDTGELFF

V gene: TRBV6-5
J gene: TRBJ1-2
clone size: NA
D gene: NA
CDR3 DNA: TGTGCCAGCAGGACGGACATAGGAACGGGAGGCTACACCTTC
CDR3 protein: CASRTDIGTGGYTF

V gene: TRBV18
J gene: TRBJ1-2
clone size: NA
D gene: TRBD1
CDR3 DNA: TGTGCCAGCTCACTATCCCGGGACAGCTATGGCTACACCTTC
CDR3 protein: CASSLSRDSYGYTF

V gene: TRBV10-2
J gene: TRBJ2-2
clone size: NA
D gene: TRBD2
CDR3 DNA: TGCGCCAGTCTAGCGGGAGGATTAGGAACCGGGGAGCTGTTTTTT
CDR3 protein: CASLAGGLGTGELFF

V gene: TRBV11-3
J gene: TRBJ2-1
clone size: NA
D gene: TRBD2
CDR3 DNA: TGTGCCAGCAGCCCAGGTCGTGGCGGGGGATCTCCCTACAATGAGCAGTTCTTC
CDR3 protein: CASSPGRGGGSPYNEQFF

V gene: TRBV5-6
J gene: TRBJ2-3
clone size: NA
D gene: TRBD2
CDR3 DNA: TGTGCCAGCAGCTGGACTAGCGGCACAGATACGCAGTATTTT
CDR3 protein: CASSWTSGTDTQYF

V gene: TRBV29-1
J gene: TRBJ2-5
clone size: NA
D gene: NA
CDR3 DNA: TGCAGCGTTCGGGGGACAGAGCAGACCCAGTACTTC
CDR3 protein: CSVRGTEQTQYF

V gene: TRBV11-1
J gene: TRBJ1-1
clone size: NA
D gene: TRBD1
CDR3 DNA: TGTGCCAGCAGCTTGGGACAGGGAGCTGAAGCTTTCTTT
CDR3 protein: CASSLGQGAEAFF